This T cell receptor (beta chain) was captured by sequencing in a study of blood T cell repertoires in COVID-19. Whole-study context: Samples came from the United States, Italy and Spain, spanning acute and convalescent COVID-19.

Germline V gene data show CDR1 as SGHRS and CDR2 as YFSETQ. The V end lost 3 bases, the J end lost 0 bases, and 17 bases lay between the germline ends. The CDR3 covers 17 residues. In the original analysis: Nucleated cell counts were estimated from reference gene primer amplification. Clones were sequenced by immunoSEQ multiplex PCR, and TCRdb holds only the in-frame ones, with some missing. That table is the source of V, J and clone size, and D and trimming were worked out from the DNA. The data show 300,000 to 450,000 clones, roughly 87% seen once. Cohort placement rested on clinical history that participants reported themselves.

Sequenced material: PBMCs or T cells enriched from blood (not recorded which). The receptor comes from a woman between 25 and 40 years old who had recovered from COVID-19. V gene TRBV5-1 combines with J gene TRBJ2-3; TRBD1 might be the D (6 bases). CDR3: CASSSLGAEPSTDTQYF. The CDR3 nucleotides read TGCGCCAGCAGCTCCCTGGGGGCAGAGCCTAGCACAGATACGCAGTATTTT.